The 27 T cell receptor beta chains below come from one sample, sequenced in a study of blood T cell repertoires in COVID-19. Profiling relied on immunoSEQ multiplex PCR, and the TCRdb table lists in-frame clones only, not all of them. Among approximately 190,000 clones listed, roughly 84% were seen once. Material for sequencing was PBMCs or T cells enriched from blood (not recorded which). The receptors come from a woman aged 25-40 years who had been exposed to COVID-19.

CDR3 amino acids: CASSVAGTGRETQYF. CDR3 DNA sequence: TGTGCCAGCAGCGTAGCTGGGACAGGCCGGGAGACCCAGTACTTC. This chain connects TRBV9 to TRBJ2-5; the match to TRBD1 covers 8 bases. V was pared by 0 bases and J by 5 bases, with 6 bases of the junction left unmatched. Germline CDR1 reads SGDLS; CDR2 reads YYNGEE. The CDR3 runs to 15 residues. Drawing the rest from reference TRBV9 and TRBJ2-5, the complete variable domain is DSGVTQTPKHLITATGQRVTLRCSPRSGDLSVYWYQQSLDQGLQFLIQYYNGEERAKGNILERFSAQQFPDLHSELNLSSLELGDSALYFCASSVAGTGRETQYFGPGTRLLVL.

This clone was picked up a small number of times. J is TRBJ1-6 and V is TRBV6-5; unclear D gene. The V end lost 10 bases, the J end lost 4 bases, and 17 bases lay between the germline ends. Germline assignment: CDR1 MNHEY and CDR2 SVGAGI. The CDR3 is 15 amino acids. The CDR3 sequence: CATRPLLGYNSPLHF. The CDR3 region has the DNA TGTGCCACCCGTCCCTTACTAGGGTATAATTCACCCCTCCACTTT.

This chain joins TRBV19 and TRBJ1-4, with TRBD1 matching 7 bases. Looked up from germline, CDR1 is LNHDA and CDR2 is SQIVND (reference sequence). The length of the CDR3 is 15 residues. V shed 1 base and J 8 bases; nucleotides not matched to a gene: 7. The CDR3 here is CASSIGGQIWEKLFF. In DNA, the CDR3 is TGTGCCAGTAGTATAGGGGGACAGATATGGGAAAAACTGTTTTTT.

The CDR3 DNA is TGTGCTAGTGGTTTTGGACCGGGACAGGGGGCCGGGACTAGCGCCTCCTACAATGAGCAGTTCTTC. Translated: CASGFGPGQGAGTSASYNEQFF. The J gene is TRBJ2-1, the V gene TRBV12-5, with 12 bases lining up with TRBD1. The junction had 18 bases not matched to a gene; V was cut back by 3 bases and J by 0 bases. This CDR3 has 22 residues. From germline, CDR1 is LGHNT and CDR2 FRNRAP.

The CDR3 sequence: CASSPPGQGSRSPLHF. Here the CDR3 DNA reads TGTGCCAGCTCACCACCGGGCCAGGGATCAAGGTCACCCCTCCACTTT. The genes are TRBV18 and TRBJ1-6; a possible D gene is TRBD1 (5 bases). Trimming took off 0 bases at V and 10 bases at J, with 16 bases between the two ends. Germline CDR1 reads KGHSH; CDR2 reads LQKENI. The CDR3 runs to 16 residues.

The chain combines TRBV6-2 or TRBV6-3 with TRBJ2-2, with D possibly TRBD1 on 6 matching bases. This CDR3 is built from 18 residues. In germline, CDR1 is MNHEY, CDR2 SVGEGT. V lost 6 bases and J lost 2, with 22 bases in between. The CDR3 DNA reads TGTGCCAGCAGCCGCAGGGGACCATCCACTGAAAACACCGGGGAGCTGTTTTTT. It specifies CASSRRGPSTENTGELFF.

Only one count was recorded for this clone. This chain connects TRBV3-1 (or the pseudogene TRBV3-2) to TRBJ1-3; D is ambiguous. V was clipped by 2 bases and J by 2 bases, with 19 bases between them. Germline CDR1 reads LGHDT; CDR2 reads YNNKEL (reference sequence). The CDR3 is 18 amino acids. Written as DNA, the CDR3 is TGTGCCAGCAGCCAATTGGTCTTAACAGAAACCGCTGGAAACACCATATATTTT. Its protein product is CASSQLVLTETAGNTIYF.

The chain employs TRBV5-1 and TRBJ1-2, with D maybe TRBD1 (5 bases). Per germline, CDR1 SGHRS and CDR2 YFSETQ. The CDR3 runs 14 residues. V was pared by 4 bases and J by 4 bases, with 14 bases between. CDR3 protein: CASSPGGSGYGYTF. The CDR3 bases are TGCGCCAGCAGCCCGGGGGGGTCGGGCTATGGCTACACCTTC.

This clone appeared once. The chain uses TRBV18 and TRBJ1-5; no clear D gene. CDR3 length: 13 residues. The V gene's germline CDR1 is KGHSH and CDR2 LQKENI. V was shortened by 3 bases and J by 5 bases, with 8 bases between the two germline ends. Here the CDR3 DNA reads TGTGCCAGCTCACCTTACTTGGATCAGCCCCAGCATTTT. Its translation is CASSPYLDQPQHF.

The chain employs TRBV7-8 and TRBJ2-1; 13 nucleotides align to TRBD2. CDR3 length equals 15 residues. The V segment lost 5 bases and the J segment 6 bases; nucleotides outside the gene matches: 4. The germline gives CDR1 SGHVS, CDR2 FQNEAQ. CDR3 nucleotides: TGTGCCAGCAGCCGAGGACTAGCGGGGGCCAATGAGCAGTTCTTC. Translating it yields CASSRGLAGANEQFF.

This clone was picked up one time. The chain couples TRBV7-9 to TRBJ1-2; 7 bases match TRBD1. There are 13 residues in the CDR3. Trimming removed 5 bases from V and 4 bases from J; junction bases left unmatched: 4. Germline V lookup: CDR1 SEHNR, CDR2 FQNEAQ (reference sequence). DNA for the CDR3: TGTGCCAGCAGCCGAGGACAGGTCTATGGCTACACCTTC. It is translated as CASSRGQVYGYTF.

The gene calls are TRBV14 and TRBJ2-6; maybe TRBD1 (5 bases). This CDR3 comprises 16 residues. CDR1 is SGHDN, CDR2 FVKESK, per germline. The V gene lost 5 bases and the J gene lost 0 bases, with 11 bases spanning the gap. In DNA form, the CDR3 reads TGTGCCAGCAGCTACTACCAGGGCTCTGGGGCCAACGTCCTGACTTTC. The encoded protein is CASSYYQGSGANVLTF. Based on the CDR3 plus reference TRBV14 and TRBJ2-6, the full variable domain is EAGVTQFPSHSVIEKGQTVTLRCDPISGHDNLYWYRRVMGKEIKFLLHFVKESKQDESGMPNNRFLAERTGGTYSTLKVQPAELEDSGVYFCASSYYQGSGANVLTFGAGSRLTVL.

CDR3 loop: CASTKGGPNTEAFF. The CDR3 DNA reads TGTGCCAGCACCAAAGGGGGGCCCAACACTGAAGCTTTCTTT. The chain employs TRBV7-9 and TRBJ1-1, with D perhaps TRBD1 (6 bases). V lost 7 bases and J lost 2, with 14 bases in between. Looked up from germline, CDR1 is SEHNR and CDR2 is FQNEAQ (reference sequence). The CDR3 extends over 14 amino acids.

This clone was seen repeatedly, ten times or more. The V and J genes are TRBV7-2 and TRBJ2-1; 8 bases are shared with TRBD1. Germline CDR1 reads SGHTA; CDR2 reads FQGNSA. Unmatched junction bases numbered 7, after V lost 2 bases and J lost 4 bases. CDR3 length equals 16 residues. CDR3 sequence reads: CASSLQGARIYNEQFF. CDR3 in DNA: TGTGCCAGCAGCTTACAGGGGGCACGGATTTACAATGAGCAGTTCTTC.

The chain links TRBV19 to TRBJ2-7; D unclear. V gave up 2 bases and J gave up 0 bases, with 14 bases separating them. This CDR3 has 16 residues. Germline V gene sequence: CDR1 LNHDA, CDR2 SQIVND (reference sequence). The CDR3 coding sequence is TGTGCCAGTAGTATATTTTCGCCAGTCGACTCCTACGAGCAGTACTTC. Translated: CASSIFSPVDSYEQYF.

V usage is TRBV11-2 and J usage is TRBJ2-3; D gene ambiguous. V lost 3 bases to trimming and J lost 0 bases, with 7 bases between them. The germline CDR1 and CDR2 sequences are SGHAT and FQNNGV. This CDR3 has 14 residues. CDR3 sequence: CASSLYPSTDTQYF. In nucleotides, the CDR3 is TGTGCCAGCAGCTTGTATCCTAGCACAGATACGCAGTATTTT.

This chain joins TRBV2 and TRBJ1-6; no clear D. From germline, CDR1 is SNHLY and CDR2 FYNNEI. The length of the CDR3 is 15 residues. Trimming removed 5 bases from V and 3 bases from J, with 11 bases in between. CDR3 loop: CASSPDGNYNSPLHF. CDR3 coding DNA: TGTGCCAGCAGTCCAGACGGGAACTATAATTCACCCCTCCACTTT.

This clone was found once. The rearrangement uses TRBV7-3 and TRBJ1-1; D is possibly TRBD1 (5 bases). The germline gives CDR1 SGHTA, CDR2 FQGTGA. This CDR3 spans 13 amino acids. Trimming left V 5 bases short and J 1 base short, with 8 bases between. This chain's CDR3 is CASSDTGNTEAFF. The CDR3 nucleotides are TGTGCCAGCAGCGACACAGGGAACACTGAAGCTTTCTTT.

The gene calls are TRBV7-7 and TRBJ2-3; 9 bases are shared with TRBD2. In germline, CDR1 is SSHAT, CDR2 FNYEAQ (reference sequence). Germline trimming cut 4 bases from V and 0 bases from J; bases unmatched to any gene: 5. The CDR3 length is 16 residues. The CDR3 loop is CASSSTSGSSTDTQYF. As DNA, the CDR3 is TGTGCCAGCAGCTCGACTAGCGGCTCTAGCACAGATACGCAGTATTTT.

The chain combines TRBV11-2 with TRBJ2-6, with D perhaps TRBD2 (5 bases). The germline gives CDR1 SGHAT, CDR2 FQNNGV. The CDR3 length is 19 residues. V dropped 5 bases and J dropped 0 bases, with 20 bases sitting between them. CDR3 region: CASSQAVSIYISGANVLTF. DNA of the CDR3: TGTGCCAGCAGCCAAGCGGTCTCGATATACATCTCTGGGGCCAACGTCCTGACTTTC.

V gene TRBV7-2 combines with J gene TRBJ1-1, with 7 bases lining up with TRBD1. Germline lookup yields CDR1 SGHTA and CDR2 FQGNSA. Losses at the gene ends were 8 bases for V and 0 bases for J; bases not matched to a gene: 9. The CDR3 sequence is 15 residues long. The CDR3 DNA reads TGTGCCAGCCGGACGACAGGGTTTTTGAACACTGAAGCTTTCTTT. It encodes CASRTTGFLNTEAFF. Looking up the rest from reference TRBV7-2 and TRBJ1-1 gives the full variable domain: GAGVSQSPSNKVTEKGKDVELRCDPISGHTALYWYRQSLGQGLEFLIYFQGNSAPDKSGLPSDRFSAERTGGSVSTLTIQRTQQEDSAVYLCASRTTGFLNTEAFFGQGTRLTVV.

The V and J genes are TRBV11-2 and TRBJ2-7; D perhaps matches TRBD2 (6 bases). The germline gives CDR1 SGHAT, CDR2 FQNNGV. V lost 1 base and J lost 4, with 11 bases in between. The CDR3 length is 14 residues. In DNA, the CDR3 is TGTGCCAGCAGCTTAGGGGACGCGGGATACGAGCAGTACTTC. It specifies CASSLGDAGYEQYF.

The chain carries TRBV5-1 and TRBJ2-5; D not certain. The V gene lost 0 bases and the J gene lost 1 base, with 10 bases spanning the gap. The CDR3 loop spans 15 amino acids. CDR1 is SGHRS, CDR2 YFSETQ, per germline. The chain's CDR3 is CASSLGTVRQETQYF. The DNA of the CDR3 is TGCGCCAGCAGCTTGGGCACTGTCCGCCAAGAGACCCAGTACTTC.

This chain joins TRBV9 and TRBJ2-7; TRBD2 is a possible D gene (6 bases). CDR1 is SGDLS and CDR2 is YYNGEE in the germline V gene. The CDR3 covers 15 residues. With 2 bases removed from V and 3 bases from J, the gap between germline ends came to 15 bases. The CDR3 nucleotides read TGTGCCAGCAGCGTCGCCGGGACTTCGAGCTACGAGCAGTACTTC. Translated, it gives CASSVAGTSSYEQYF.

Here the CDR3 reads CASRRQGSDLEAFF. In DNA form, the CDR3 reads TGTGCCAGCAGGAGACAGGGGAGCGATCTTGAAGCTTTCTTT. The chain uses TRBV6-6 and TRBJ1-1, with 8 bases fitting TRBD1. Trimming took 6 bases from V and 7 from J; bases not matched to a gene: 10. There are 14 residues in the CDR3. Germline assignment: CDR1 MNHNY and CDR2 SVGAGI (reference sequence).

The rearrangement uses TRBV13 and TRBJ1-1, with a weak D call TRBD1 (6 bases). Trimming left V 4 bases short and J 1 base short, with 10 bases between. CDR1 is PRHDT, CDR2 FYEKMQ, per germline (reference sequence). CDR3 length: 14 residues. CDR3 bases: TGTGCCAGCAGCTATAACAGGGAGAACACTGAAGCTTTCTTT. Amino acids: CASSYNRENTEAFF.

The CDR3 nucleotides read TGCGCCTCCCCGGGGGGGGTCACTGAAGCTTTCTTT. This gives the protein CASPGGVTEAFF. This chain connects TRBV5-1 to TRBJ1-1, with D maybe TRBD1 (5 bases). Deletions cut 10 bases from V and 4 bases from J, with 14 bases between. CDR3 length equals 12 residues. Germline CDR1 SGHRS, CDR2 YFSETQ.